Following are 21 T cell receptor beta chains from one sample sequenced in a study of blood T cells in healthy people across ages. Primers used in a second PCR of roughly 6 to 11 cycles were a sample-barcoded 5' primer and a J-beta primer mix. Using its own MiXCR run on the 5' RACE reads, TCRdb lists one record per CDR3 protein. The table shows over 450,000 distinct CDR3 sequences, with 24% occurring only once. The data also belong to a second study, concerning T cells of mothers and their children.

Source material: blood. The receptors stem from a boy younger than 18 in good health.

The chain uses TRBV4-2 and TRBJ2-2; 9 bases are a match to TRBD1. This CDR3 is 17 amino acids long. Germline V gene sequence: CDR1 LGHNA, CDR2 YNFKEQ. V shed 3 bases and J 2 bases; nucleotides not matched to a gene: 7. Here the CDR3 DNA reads TGTGCCAGCAGCCAGGACGGACAGGGGTCAAACACCGGGGAGCTGTTTTTT. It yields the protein CASSQDGQGSNTGELFF.

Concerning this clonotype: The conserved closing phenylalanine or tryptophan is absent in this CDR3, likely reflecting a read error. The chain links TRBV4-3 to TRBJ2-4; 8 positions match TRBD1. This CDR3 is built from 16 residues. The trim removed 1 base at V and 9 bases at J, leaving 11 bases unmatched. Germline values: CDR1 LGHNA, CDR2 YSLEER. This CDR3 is CASSQGPGQGASIQYL. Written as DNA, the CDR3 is TGCGCCAGCAGCCAAGGGCCTGGGCAGGGGGCCAGCATTCAGTACCTC.

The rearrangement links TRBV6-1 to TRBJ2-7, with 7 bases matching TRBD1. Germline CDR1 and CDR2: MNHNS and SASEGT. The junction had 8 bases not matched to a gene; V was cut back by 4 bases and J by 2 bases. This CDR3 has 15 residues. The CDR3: CASSGRQGSPYEQYF. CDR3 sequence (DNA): TGTGCCAGCAGTGGCAGACAGGGATCCCCCTACGAGCAGTACTTC.

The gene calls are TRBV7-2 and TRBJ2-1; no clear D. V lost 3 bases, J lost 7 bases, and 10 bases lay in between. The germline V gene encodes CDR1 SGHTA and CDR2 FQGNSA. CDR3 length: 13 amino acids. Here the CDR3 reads CASSFRNRNEQFF. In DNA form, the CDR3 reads TGTGCCAGCAGCTTTCGCAACCGAAATGAGCAGTTCTTC.

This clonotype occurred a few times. DNA of the CDR3: TGTGCCAGCAGACCGGGACAGGGTCGTACGCGGGAGGACGATGAGCAGTTCTTC. Its protein product is CASRPGQGRTREDDEQFF. The chain recombines TRBV6-2 or TRBV6-3 with TRBJ2-1, with D possibly TRBD1 on 9 matching bases. This CDR3 region has 18 residues. Germline CDR1 reads MNHEY; CDR2 reads SVGEGT. Trimming shortened V by 6 bases and J by 8 bases, and 29 bases separated the two germline ends.

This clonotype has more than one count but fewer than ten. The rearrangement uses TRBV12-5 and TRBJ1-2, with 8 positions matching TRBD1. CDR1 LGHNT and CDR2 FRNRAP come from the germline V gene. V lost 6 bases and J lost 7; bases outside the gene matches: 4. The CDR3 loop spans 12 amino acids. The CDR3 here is CASGNQGAGYTF. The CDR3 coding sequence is TGTGCTAGTGGGAATCAGGGGGCTGGCTACACCTTC.

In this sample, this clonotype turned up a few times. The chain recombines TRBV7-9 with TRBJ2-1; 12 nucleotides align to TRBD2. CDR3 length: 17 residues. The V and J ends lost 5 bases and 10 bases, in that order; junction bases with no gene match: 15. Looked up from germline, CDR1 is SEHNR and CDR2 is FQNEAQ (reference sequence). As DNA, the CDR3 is TGTGCCAGCAGCCCAACCACCGGGACTAGCGGGCTCTTAGAGCAGTTCTTC. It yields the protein CASSPTTGTSGLLEQFF.

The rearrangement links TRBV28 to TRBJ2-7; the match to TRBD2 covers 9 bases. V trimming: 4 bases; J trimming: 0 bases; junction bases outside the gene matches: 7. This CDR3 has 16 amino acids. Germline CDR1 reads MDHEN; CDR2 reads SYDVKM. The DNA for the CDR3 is TGTGCCAGCAGTTATGCGGGGGGGACAGCCTCCTACGAGCAGTACTTC. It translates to CASSYAGGTASYEQYF. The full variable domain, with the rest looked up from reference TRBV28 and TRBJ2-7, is DVKVTQSSRYLVKRTGEKVFLECVQDMDHENMFWYRQDPGLGLRLIYFSYDVKMKEKGDIPEGYSVSREKKERFSLILESASTNQTSMYLCASSYAGGTASYEQYFGPGTRLTVT.

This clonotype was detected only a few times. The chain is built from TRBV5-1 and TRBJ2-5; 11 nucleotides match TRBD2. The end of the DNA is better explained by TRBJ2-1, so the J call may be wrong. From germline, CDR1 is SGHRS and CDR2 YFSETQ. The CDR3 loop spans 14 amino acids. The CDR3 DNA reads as TGCGCCAGCACGGTAGCGGGGGGGCCTGGGGAGCAGTTCTTC. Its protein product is CASTVAGGPGEQFF.

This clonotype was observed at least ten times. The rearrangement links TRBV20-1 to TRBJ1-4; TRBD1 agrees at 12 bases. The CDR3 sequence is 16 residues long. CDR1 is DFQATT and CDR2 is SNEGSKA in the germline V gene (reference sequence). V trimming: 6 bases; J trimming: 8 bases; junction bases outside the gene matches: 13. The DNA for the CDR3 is TGCAGTGCCCTTCCGGGACAGGGGGCGCGATGGGAAAAACTGTTTTTT. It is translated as CSALPGQGARWEKLFF.

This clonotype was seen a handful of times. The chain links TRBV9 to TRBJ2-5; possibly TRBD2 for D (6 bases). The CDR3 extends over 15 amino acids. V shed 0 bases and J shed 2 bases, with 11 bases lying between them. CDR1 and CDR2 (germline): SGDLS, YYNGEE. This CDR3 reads CASSVAGGQQETQYF. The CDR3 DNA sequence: TGTGCCAGCAGCGTAGCCGGGGGTCAACAAGAGACCCAGTACTTC.

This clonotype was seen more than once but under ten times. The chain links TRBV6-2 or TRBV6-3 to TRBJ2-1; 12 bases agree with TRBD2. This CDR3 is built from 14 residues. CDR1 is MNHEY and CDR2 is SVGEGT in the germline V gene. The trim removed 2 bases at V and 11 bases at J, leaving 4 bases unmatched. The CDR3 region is CASSYTSGRLKQFF. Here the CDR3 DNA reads TGTGCCAGCAGTTACACTAGCGGGAGGTTGAAGCAGTTCTTC.

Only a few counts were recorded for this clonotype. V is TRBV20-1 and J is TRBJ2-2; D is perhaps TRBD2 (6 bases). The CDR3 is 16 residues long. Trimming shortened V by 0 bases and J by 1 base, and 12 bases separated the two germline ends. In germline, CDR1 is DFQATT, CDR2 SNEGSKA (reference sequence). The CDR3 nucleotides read TGCAGTGCTAGAGATCCTTTGCGGGAGAACACCGGGGAGCTGTTTTTT. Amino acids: CSARDPLRENTGELFF.

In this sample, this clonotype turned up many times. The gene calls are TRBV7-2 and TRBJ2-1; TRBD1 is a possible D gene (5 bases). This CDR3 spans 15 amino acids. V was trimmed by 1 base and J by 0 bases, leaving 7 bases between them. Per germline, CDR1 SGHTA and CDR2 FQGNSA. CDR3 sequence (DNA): TGTGCCAGCAGCTTAGACAGGAGCTCCTACAATGAGCAGTTCTTC. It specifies CASSLDRSSYNEQFF. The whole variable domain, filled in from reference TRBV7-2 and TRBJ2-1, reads GAGVSQSPSNKVTEKGKDVELRCDPISGHTALYWYRQSLGQGLEFLIYFQGNSAPDKSGLPSDRFSAERTGGSVSTLTIQRTQQEDSAVYLCASSLDRSSYNEQFFGPGTRLTVL.

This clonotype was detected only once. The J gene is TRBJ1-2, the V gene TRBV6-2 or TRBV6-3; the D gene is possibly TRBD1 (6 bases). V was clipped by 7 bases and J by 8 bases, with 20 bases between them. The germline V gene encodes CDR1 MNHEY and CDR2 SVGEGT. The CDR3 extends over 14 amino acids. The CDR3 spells CASTTGTAVRGYTF. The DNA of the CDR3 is TGTGCCAGCACCACAGGGACGGCTGTTCGCGGCTACACCTTC.

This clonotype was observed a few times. CDR3: CSARLSPSNEQFF. CDR3 sequence (DNA): TGCAGTGCTAGATTATCCCCCAGCAATGAGCAGTTCTTC. The gene calls are TRBV20-1 and TRBJ2-1; D remains unclear. Germline CDR1 and CDR2: DFQATT and SNEGSKA (reference sequence). The CDR3 is 13 residues long. With 2 bases removed from V and 6 bases from J, the gap between germline ends came to 11 bases.

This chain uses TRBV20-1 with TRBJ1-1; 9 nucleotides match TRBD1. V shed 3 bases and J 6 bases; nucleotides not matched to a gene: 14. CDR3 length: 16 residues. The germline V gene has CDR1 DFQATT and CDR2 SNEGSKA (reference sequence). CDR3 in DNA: TGCAGTGCTAGGGCTTTATACAGGGGGCCGGTAGCTGAAGCTTTCTTT. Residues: CSARALYRGPVAEAFF.

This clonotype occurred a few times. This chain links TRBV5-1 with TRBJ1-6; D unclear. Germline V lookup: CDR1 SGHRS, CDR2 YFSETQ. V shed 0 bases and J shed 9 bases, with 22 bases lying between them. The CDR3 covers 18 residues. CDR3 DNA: TGCGCCAGCAGCTTGGAAACCCTGGCAGCGTTAGAAGGTTCACCCCTCCACTTT. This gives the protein CASSLETLAALEGSPLHF.

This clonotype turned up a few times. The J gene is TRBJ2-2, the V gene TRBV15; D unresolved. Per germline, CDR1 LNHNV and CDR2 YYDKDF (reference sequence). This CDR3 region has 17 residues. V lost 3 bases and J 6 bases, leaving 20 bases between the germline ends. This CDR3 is CATSSPATDFLAGELFF. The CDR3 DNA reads TGTGCCACCAGCAGCCCGGCGACTGATTTTCTGGCCGGGGAGCTGTTTTTT.

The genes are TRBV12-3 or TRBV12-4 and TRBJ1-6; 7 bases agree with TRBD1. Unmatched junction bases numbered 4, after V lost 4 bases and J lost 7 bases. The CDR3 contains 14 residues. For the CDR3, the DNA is TGTGCCAGCAGTTCTGGCAGGGGGAATTCACCCCTCCACTTT. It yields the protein CASSSGRGNSPLHF.

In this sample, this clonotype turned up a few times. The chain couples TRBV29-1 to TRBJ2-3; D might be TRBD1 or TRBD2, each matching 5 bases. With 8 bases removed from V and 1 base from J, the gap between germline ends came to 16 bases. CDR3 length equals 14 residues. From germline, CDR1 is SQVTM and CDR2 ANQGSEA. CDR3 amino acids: CSSYGGSGTDTQYF. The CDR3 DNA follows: TGCAGCTCCTATGGGGGATCCGGCACAGATACGCAGTATTTT.